Each of the 20 T cell receptor beta chains below was sequenced from the same sample in a study of T cell responses to AZD1222 COVID-19 vaccine. Here immunoSEQ multiplex PCR was the method, and the copy in TCRdb shows in-frame clones only, minus some. This table has over 35,000 clones, around 77% appearing once. The specimen comprised peripheral blood, sampled 28 days after the second dose of the MenACWY control vaccine. The receptors stem from an adult who received the MenACWY meningococcal vaccine as a control.

The genes are TRBV18 and TRBJ1-1; D remains ambiguous. This CDR3 is 13 amino acids long. Per germline, CDR1 KGHSH and CDR2 LQKENI. Deletions cut 2 bases from V and 2 bases from J, with 6 bases between. CDR3 sequence: CASSPKENTEAFF. CDR3 bases: TGTGCCAGCTCACCAAAAGAAAACACTGAAGCTTTCTTT.

The CDR3, as DNA: TGTGCCAGCATCCTCCGGGGGGGCACCTACGAGCAGTACTTC. It translates to CASILRGGTYEQYF. The gene calls are TRBV2 and TRBJ2-7; 8 bases are a match to TRBD2. V shed 7 bases, J shed 2 bases, and the junction held 7 bases outside the gene matches. Germline V gene data show CDR1 as SNHLY and CDR2 as FYNNEI. This CDR3 has 14 amino acids.

This clone occurred a few times. The chain employs TRBV28 and TRBJ1-2; TRBD1 might be the D (5 bases). Deletions cut 3 bases from V and 8 bases from J, with 16 bases between. This CDR3 is 14 amino acids long. Germline V gives CDR1 MDHEN, CDR2 SYDVKM. Written as DNA, the CDR3 is TGTGCCAGCAGTTTTGACAGTTCCAATAGGGGCTACACCTTC. Its protein is CASSFDSSNRGYTF.

This clone has just a few counts. The rearrangement joins TRBV12-3 or TRBV12-4 to TRBJ2-2, with D unresolved. Trimming stripped 7 bases from V and 7 bases from J, with 13 bases between. There are 13 residues in the CDR3. The CDR3 DNA is TGTGCCAGCACCGCGATTTACGGCGGGGAGCTGTTTTTT. Its protein product is CASTAIYGGELFF.

This clone came up once. V and J are TRBV6-4 and TRBJ1-2; D gene uncertain. Per germline, CDR1 MRHNA and CDR2 SNTAGT. The CDR3 has 14 amino acids. V lost 0 bases, J lost 7 bases, and 12 bases lay in between. The CDR3 is CASSDSTRLAGYTF. DNA of the CDR3: TGTGCCAGCAGTGACTCGACACGACTGGCTGGCTACACCTTC.

This clone appeared a few times. Here the CDR3 reads CASSLAGPFPYEQYF. Here the CDR3 DNA reads TGCGCCAGCAGCTTGGCTGGGCCCTTTCCCTACGAGCAGTACTTC. This chain uses TRBV5-1 with TRBJ2-7; no firm D call. Germline values: CDR1 SGHRS, CDR2 YFSETQ. The CDR3 sequence is 15 residues long. Trimming took 0 bases from V and 2 from J, leaving 12 bases between them.

The chain is built from TRBV6-5 and TRBJ1-6; D might be TRBD1 (6 bases). The germline V gene has CDR1 MNHEY and CDR2 SVGAGI. CDR3 length: 15 residues. V shed 6 bases and J shed 7 bases, with 16 bases lying between them. The CDR3 nucleotides are TGTGCCAGCAGGGATATTGGGGGCCGGAATTCACCCCTCCACTTT. It codes for CASRDIGGRNSPLHF.

This clone is medium-sized. The V call is TRBV30, the J call TRBJ2-1; possible D gene TRBD2, 5 bases. CDR1 and CDR2 (germline): GTSNPN, SVGIG (reference sequence). V lost 0 bases to trimming and J lost 6 bases, with 12 bases between them. This CDR3 region has 14 residues. The chain's CDR3 is CAWSVQSGLNEQFF. The CDR3 coding sequence is TGTGCCTGGAGTGTACAGAGCGGACTCAATGAGCAGTTCTTC.

The rearrangement links TRBV7-2 to TRBJ2-1; weak D call: TRBD2 (6 bases). The ends were cut back, 1 base at V and 3 bases at J, with 10 bases in the middle. CDR1 SGHTA and CDR2 FQGNSA come from the germline V gene. This CDR3 spans 15 amino acids. The CDR3, as DNA: TGTGCCAGCAGCTTAGAAGCGGGCCGCTACAATGAGCAGTTCTTC. Residues: CASSLEAGRYNEQFF.

This sequence joins TRBV3-1 (or the pseudogene TRBV3-2) and TRBJ2-7; D remains ambiguous. This CDR3 region has 11 residues. The germline V gene encodes CDR1 LGHDT and CDR2 YNNKEL (reference sequence). Trimming pared 1 base from V and 3 bases from J, leaving 1 base between. The CDR3: CASSQVYEQYF. CDR3 DNA sequence: TGTGCCAGCAGCCAAGTCTACGAGCAGTACTTC.

The chain combines TRBV19 with TRBJ2-7; D not certain. Between the trimmed V and J ends, which lost 3 bases and 3 bases, there was a span of 12 bases. Germline lookup yields CDR1 LNHDA and CDR2 SQIVND (reference sequence). The CDR3 contains 14 residues. The CDR3 spells CASSIGPDRYEQYF. The DNA for the CDR3 is TGTGCCAGTAGTATTGGTCCAGACCGCTACGAGCAGTACTTC.

This chain connects TRBV9 to TRBJ2-7; D unclear. The CDR3 runs 13 residues. With 4 bases removed from V and 6 bases from J, the gap between germline ends came to 14 bases. The germline gives CDR1 SGDLS, CDR2 YYNGEE. Here the CDR3 reads CASSPRMGPEQYF. The CDR3 DNA reads TGTGCCAGCAGCCCCCGGATGGGTCCCGAGCAGTACTTC. Full variable domain (rest looked up from reference TRBV9 and TRBJ2-7): DSGVTQTPKHLITATGQRVTLRCSPRSGDLSVYWYQQSLDQGLQFLIQYYNGEERAKGNILERFSAQQFPDLHSELNLSSLELGDSALYFCASSPRMGPEQYFGPGTRLTVT.

As to this clone: At the DNA level, this CDR3 is encoded by other sequences in the same sample as well. J is TRBJ1-2 and V is TRBV5-5; no clear D gene. The CDR3 loop spans 13 amino acids. Germline V CDR1 and CDR2: SGHKS, YYEKEE (reference sequence). The V end was cut by 0 bases, the J end by 1 base, with 4 bases between. In nucleotides, the CDR3 is TGTGCCAGCAGCTTGGGCGGTAACTATGGCTACACCTTC. It specifies CASSLGGNYGYTF.

V and J are TRBV7-9 and TRBJ1-5; D is perhaps TRBD1 (6 bases). Trimming pared 3 bases from V and 4 bases from J, leaving 19 bases between. Germline values: CDR1 SEHNR, CDR2 FQNEAQ (reference sequence). The CDR3 loop spans 17 amino acids. The CDR3, as DNA: TGTGCCAGCAGCTTGGGAACAGGGAGTCGGGGTAATCAGCCCCAGCATTTT. Translated: CASSLGTGSRGNQPQHF. Full variable domain (missing parts from reference TRBV7-9 and TRBJ1-5): DTGVSQNPRHKITKRGQNVTFRCDPISEHNRLYWYRQTLGQGPEFLTYFQNEAQLEKSRLLSDRFSAERPKGSFSTLEIQRTEQGDSAMYLCASSLGTGSRGNQPQHFGDGTRLSIL.

The CDR3 DNA reads as TGTGCCAGCAGTTACTCGTCTCACAAAAGATGTCAGCCCCAGCATTTT. Protein sequence: CASSYSSHKRCQPQHF. The chain carries TRBV6-5 and TRBJ1-5; D uncertain. The V gene's germline CDR1 is MNHEY and CDR2 SVGAGI. Trimming took 0 bases from V and 6 from J, leaving 15 bases between them. This CDR3 comprises 16 residues.

This chain connects TRBV7-9 to TRBJ2-5; the match to TRBD1 covers 7 bases. This CDR3 has 15 amino acids. Per the germline V gene, CDR1 is SEHNR and CDR2 is FQNEAQ (reference sequence). With V trimmed by 5 bases and J by 1 base, 7 bases remained unmatched. The CDR3 bases are TGTGCCAGCAGCGGGGGAGCAGGGGGCCAAGAGACCCAGTACTTC. Protein: CASSGGAGGQETQYF.

V gene TRBV6-5 combines with J gene TRBJ1-6; 11 nucleotides align to TRBD1. The J segment lost 10 bases and the V segment lost 6 bases, leaving 8 bases of the junction unmatched. CDR3 length: 15 amino acids. Germline lookup yields CDR1 MNHEY and CDR2 SVGAGI. CDR3 bases: TGTGCCAGCAGGCTTCAGGGACAGGGGGTCTCACCCCTCCACTTT. This encodes CASRLQGQGVSPLHF.

This clone has just one count. CDR3 in DNA: TGTGCCAGCGTTTTAGGCGGGGCCTCTGGAAACACCATATATTTT. Translating it yields CASVLGGASGNTIYF. The V call is TRBV5-6, the J call TRBJ1-3; D possibly corresponds to TRBD1 (5 bases). The CDR3 length is 15 residues. Germline CDR1 SGHDT, CDR2 YYEEEE. The V end was cut by 7 bases, the J end by 0 bases, with 14 bases between.

The V call is TRBV19, the J call TRBJ2-4; D not resolved. The germline gives CDR1 LNHDA, CDR2 SQIVND (reference sequence). The CDR3 spans 15 residues. V lost 3 bases, J lost 7 bases, and 16 bases lay in between. The CDR3 is CASSIGSSDLNIQYF. The CDR3 DNA follows: TGTGCCAGTAGTATCGGTTCGTCCGATCTCAACATTCAGTACTTC.

The rearrangement links TRBV3-1 (or the pseudogene TRBV3-2) to TRBJ1-2; D unresolved. The V end was cut by 4 bases, the J end by 0 bases, with 9 bases between. Per germline, CDR1 LGHDT and CDR2 YNNKEL (reference sequence). The CDR3 runs to 14 residues. The CDR3 is CASSLRRSNYGYTF. For the CDR3, the DNA is TGTGCCAGCAGCCTGCGCCGTTCTAACTATGGCTACACCTTC.